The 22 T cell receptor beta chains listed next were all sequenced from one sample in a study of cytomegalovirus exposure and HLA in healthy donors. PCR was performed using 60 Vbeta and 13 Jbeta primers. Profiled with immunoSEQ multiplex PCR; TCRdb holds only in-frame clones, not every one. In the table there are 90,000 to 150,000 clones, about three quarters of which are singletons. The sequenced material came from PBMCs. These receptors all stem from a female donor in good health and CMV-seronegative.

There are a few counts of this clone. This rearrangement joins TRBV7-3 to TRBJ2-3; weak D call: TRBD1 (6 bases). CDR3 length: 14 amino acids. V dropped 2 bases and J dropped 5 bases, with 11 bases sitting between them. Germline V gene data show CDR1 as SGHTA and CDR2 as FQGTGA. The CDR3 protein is CASSLSGELDTQYF. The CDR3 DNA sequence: TGTGCCAGCAGCTTATCAGGGGAATTAGATACGCAGTATTTT.

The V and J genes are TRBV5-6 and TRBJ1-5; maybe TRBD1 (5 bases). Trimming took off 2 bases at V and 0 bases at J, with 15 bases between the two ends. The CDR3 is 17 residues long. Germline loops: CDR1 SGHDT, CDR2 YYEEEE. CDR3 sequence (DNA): TGTGCCAGCAGCTTTAATCCAGGGTCCGGTAGCAATCAGCCCCAGCATTTT. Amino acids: CASSFNPGSGSNQPQHF.

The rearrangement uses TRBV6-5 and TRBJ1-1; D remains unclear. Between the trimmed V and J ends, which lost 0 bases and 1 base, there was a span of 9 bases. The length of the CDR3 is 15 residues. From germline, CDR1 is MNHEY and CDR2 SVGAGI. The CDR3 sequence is CASSYSTTGNTEAFF. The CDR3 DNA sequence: TGTGCCAGCAGTTACTCGACGACGGGGAACACTGAAGCTTTCTTT.

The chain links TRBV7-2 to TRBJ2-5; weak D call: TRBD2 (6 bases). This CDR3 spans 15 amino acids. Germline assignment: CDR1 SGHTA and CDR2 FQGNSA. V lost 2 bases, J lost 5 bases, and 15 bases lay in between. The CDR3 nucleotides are TGTGCCAGCAGCTTACGGCTCGGGGGTGGGGAGACCCAGTACTTC. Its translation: CASSLRLGGGETQYF.

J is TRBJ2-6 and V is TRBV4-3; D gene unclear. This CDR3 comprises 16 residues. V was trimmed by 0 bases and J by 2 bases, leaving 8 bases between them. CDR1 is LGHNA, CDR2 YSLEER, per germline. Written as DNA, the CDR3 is TGCGCCAGCAGCCAAGATGTGCAGACTGGGGCCAACGTCCTGACTTTC. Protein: CASSQDVQTGANVLTF.

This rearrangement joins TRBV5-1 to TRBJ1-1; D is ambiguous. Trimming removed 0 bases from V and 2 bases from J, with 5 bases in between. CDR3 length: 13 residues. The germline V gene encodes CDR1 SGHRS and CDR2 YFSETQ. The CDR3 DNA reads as TGCGCCAGCAGCTTGGAGCACAACACTGAAGCTTTCTTT. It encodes CASSLEHNTEAFF.

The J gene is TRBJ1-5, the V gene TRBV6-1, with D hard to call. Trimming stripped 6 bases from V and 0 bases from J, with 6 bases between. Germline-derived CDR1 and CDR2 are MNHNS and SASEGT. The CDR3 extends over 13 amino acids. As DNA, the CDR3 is TGTGCCAGCAGCACAAATAGCAATCAGCCCCAGCATTTT. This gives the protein CASSTNSNQPQHF.

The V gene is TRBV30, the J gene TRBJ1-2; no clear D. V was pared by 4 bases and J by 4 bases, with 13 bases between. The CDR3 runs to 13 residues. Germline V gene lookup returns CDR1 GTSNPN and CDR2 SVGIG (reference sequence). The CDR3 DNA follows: TGTGCCTGGATCCCGGGAGCTAGCTATGGCTACACCTTC. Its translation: CAWIPGASYGYTF.

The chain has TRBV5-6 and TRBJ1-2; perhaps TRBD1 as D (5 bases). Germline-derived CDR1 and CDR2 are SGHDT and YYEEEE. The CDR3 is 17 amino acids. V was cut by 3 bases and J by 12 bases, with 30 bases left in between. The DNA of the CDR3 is TGTGCCAGCAGCTCTTCCCTCCCTCTGACGGCGGGGCCCGGGGACACCTTC. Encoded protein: CASSSSLPLTAGPGDTF.

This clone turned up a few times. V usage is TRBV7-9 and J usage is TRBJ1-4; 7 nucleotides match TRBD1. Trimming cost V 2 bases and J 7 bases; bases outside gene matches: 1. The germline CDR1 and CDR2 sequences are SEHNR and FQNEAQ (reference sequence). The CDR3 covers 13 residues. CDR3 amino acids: CASSLPGGEKLFF. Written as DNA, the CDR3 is TGTGCCAGCAGCTTACCAGGGGGTGAAAAACTGTTTTTT.

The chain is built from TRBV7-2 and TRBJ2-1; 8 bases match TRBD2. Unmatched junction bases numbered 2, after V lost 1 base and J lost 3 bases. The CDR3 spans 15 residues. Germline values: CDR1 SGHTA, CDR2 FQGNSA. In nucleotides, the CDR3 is TGTGCCAGCAGCTTAGGGGCGGGGGGCTACAATGAGCAGTTCTTC. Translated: CASSLGAGGYNEQFF.

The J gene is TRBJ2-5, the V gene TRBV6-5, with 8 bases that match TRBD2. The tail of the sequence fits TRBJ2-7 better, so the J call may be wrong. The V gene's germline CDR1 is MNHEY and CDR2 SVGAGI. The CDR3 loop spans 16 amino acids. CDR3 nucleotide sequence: TGTGCCAGCAGTTACTCGATAGCGGGGTCCTCCTACGAGCAGTACTTC. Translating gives CASSYSIAGSSYEQYF.

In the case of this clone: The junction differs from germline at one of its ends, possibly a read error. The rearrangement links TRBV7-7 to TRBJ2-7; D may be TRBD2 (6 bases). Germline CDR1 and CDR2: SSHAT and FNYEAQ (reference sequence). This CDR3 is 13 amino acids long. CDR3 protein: CASSLATGDEQYF. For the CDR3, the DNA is TGTGCTAGCAGCTTAGCGACGGGGGACGAGCAGTACTTC.

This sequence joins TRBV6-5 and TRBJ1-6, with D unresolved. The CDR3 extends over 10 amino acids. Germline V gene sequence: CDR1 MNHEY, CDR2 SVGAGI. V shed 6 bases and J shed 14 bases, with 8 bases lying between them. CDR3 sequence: CASRQSALHF. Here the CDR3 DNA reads TGTGCCAGCAGACAGTCAGCCCTCCACTTT.

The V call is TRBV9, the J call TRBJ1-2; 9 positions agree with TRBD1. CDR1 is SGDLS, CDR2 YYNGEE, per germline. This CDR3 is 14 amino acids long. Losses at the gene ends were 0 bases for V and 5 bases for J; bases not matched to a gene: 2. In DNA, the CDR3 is TGTGCCAGCAGCGTAGGGACAGGGGATTATGGCTACACCTTC. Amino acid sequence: CASSVGTGDYGYTF.

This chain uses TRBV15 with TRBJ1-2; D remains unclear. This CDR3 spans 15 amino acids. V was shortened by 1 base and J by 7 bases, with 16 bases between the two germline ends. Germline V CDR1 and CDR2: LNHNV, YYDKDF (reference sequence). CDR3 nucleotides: TGTGCCACCAGCAGAGCTAATACCTACCCGGGTGGCTACACCTTC. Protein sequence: CATSRANTYPGGYTF.

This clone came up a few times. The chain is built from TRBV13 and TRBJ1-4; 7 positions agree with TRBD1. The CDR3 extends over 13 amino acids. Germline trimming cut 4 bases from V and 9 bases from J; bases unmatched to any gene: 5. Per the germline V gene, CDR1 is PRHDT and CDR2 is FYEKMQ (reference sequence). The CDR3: CASSYGTAQKLFF. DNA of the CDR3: TGTGCCAGCAGCTACGGGACAGCTCAAAAACTGTTTTTT. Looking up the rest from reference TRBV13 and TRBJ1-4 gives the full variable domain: AAGVIQSPRHLIKEKRETATLKCYPIPRHDTVYWYQQGPGQDPQFLISFYEKMQSDKGSIPDRFSAQQFSDYHSELNMSSLELGDSALYFCASSYGTAQKLFFGSGTQLSVL.

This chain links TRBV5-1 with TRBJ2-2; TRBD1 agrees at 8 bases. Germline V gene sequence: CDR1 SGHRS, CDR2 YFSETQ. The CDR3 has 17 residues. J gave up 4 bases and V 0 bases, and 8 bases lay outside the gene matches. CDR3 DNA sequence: TGCGCCAGCAGCTTGGAATACCGGGACAGGCCCACCGGGGAGCTGTTTTTT. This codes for CASSLEYRDRPTGELFF.

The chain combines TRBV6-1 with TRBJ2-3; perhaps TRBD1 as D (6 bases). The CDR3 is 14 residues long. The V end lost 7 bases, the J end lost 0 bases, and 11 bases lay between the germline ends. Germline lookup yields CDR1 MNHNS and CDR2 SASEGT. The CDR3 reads CASTPGVSTDTQYF. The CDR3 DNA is TGTGCCAGCACTCCAGGGGTAAGCACAGATACGCAGTATTTT.

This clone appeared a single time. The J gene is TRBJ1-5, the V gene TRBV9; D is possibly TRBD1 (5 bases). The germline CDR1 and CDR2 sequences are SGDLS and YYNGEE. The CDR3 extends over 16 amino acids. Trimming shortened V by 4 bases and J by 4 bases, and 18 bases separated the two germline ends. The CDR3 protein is CASSPGGVGGNQPQHF. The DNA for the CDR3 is TGTGCCAGCAGCCCCGGGGGGGTTGGGGGTAATCAGCCCCAGCATTTT.

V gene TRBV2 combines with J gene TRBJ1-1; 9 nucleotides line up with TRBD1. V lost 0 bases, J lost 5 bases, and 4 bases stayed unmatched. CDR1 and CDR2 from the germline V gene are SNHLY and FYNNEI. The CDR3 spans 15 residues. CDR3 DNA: TGTGCCAGCAGTGAAGCGCTCGGACAGGGGACTGAAGCTTTCTTT. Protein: CASSEALGQGTEAFF. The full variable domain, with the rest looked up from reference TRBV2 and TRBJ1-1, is EPEVTQTPSHQVTQMGQEVILRCVPISNHLYFYWYRQILGQKVEFLVSFYNNEISEKSEIFDDQFSVERPDGSNFTLKIRSTKLEDSAMYFCASSEALGQGTEAFFGQGTRLTVV.

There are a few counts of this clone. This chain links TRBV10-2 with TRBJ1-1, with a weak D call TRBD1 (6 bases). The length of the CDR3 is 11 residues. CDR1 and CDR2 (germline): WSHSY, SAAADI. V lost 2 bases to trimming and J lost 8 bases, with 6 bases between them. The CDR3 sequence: CASSERGEAFF. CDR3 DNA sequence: TGCGCCAGCAGTGAGAGGGGGGAAGCTTTCTTT.